Listed here is a single T cell receptor (beta chain). As yet, its antigen is unknown. V shed 2 bases and J shed 3 bases, with 10 bases lying between them. This CDR3 comprises 14 residues. CDR1 SGHTA and CDR2 FQGNSA come from the germline V gene. PCR was performed using 60 Vbeta and 13 Jbeta primers. Sequencing used immunoSEQ multiplex PCR; TCRdb keeps in-frame clones, though not all of them. The sample consists of 150,000 to 200,000 clones, about 59% of them appearing once. This record belongs to a study of cytomegalovirus exposure and HLA in healthy donors. Study-wide context: Unique TCRs from HLA-typed donors, about 85 million of them, were held in an early data release. Study results and caveats: Indistinguishable V segments, including TRBV6-2 and TRBV6-3, were excluded. The study put some 150 TCR beta chains on its list as cytomegalovirus-associated.

Sequencing was carried out using PBMCs. This TCR derives from a man aged 40-55 years in good health and CMV-seronegative. The chain recombines TRBV7-2 with TRBJ1-1, with TRBD1 as a possible D gene (6 bases). The CDR3 nucleotides are TGTGCCAGCAGCTTAAGGTACAGGGACACTGAAGCTTTCTTT. As protein: CASSLRYRDTEAFF.